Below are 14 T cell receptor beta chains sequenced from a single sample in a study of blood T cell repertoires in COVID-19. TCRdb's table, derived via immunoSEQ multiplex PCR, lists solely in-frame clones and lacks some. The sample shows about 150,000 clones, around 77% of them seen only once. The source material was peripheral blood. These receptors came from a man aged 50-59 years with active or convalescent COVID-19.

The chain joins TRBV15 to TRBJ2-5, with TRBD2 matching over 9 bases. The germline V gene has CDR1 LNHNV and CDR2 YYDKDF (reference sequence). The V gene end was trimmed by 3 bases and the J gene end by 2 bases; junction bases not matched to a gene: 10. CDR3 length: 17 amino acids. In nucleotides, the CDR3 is TGTGCCACCAGCAGTGGGGCTAGCGGGAATGTTCAAGAGACCCAGTACTTC. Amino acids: CATSSGASGNVQETQYF.

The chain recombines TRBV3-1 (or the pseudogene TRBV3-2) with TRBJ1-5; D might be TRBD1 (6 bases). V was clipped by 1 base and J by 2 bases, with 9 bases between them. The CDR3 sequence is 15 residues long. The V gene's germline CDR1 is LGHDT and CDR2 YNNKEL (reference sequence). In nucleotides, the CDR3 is TGTGCCAGCAGCCAAGTACAGGGCCGCAATCAGCCCCAGCATTTT. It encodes CASSQVQGRNQPQHF.

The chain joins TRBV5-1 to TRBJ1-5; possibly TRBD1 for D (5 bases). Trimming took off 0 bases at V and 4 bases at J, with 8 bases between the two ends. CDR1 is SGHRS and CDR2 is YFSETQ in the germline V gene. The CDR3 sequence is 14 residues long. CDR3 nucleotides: TGCGCCAGCAGCTTGGCGGGGGATAATCAGCCCCAGCATTTT. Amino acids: CASSLAGDNQPQHF.

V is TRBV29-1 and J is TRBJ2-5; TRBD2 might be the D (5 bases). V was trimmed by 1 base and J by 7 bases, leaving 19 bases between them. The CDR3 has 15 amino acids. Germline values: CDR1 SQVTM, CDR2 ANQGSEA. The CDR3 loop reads CSVEGASLSVGTQYF. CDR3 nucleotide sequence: TGCAGCGTTGAAGGAGCTAGCCTGTCAGTTGGGACCCAGTACTTC. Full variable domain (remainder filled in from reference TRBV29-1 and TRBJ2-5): SAVISQKPSRDICQRGTSLTIQCQVDSQVTMMFWYRQQPGQSLTLIATANQGSEATYESGFVIDKFPISRPNLTFSTLTVSNMSPEDSSIYLCSVEGASLSVGTQYFGPGTRLLVL.

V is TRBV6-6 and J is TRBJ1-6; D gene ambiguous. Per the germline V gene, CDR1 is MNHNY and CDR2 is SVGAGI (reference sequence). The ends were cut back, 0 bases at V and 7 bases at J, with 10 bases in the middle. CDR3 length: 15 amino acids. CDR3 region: CASSYSEGGNSPLHF. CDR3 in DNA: TGTGCCAGCAGTTACTCGGAGGGAGGGAATTCACCCCTCCACTTT.

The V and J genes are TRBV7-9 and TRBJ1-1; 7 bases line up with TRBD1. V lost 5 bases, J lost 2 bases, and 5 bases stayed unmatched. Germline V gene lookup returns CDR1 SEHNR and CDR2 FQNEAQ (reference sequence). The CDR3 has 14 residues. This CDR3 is CASSKQGRNTEAFF. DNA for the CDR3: TGTGCCAGCAGCAAACAGGGGCGCAACACTGAAGCTTTCTTT. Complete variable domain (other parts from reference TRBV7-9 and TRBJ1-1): DTGVSQNPRHKITKRGQNVTFRCDPISEHNRLYWYRQTLGQGPEFLTYFQNEAQLEKSRLLSDRFSAERPKGSFSTLEIQRTEQGDSAMYLCASSKQGRNTEAFFGQGTRLTVV.

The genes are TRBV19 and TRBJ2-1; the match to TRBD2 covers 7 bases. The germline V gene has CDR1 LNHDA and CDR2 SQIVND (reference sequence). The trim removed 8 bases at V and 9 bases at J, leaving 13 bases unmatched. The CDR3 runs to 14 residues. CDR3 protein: CASAASGPYGEQFF. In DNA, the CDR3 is TGTGCCAGTGCCGCTAGCGGCCCATATGGTGAGCAGTTCTTC.

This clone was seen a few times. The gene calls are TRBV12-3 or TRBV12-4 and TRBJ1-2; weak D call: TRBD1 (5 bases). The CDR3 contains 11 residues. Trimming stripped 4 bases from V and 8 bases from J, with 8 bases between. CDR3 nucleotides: TGTGCCAGCAGTTCCCGGACAGGCTACACCTTC. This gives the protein CASSSRTGYTF.

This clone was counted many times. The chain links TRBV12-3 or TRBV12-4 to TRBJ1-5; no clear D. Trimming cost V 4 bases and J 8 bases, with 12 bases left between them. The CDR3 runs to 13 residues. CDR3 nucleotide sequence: TGTGCCAGCAGTTCTCTTGAAGAGGAGCCCCAGCATTTT. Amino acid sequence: CASSSLEEEPQHF.

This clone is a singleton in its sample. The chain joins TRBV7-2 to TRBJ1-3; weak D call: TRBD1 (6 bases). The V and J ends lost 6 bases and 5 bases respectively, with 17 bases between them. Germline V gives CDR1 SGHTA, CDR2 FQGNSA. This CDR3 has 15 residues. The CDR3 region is CASSSEQGARNTIYF. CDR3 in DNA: TGTGCCAGCAGTTCCGAACAGGGAGCGAGAAACACCATATATTTT.

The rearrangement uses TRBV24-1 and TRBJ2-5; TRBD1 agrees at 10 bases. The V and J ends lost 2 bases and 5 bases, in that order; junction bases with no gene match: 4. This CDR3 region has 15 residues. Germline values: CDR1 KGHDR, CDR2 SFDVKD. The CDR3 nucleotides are TGTGCCACCAGTGATTCCGGGACAGGGGTGGAGACCCAGTACTTC. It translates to CATSDSGTGVETQYF.

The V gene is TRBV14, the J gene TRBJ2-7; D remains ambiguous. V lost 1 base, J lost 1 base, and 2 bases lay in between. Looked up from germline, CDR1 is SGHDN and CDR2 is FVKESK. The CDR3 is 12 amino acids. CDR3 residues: CASSQASYEQYF. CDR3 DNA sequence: TGTGCCAGCAGCCAAGCATCCTACGAGCAGTACTTC.

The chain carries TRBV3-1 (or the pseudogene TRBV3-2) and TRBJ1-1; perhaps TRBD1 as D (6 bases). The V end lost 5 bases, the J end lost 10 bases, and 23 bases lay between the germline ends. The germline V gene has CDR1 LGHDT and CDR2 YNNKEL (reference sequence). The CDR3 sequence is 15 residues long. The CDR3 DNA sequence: TGTGCCAGCAGCGACACTCGGACAGTGCGGAAGGGAGCTTTCTTT. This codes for CASSDTRTVRKGAFF.

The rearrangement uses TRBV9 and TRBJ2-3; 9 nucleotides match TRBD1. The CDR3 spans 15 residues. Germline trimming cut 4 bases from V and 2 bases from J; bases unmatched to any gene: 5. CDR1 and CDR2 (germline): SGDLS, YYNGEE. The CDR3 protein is CASSTRDRVTDTQYF. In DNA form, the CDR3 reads TGTGCCAGCAGCACCCGGGACAGGGTCACAGATACGCAGTATTTT.